This passage covers 32 T cell receptor beta chains from one sample sequenced in a study of response to subunit inactivated influenza vaccine. MiXCR, run by TCRdb on the RT-PCR reads, gives a single entry per CDR3 protein. The table includes hundreds of thousands of distinct CDR3 sequences, about 11% detected once. Here the sequenced sample was PBMCs from blood, taken on the day of vaccination. These receptors were taken from a man over 45 who received an inactivated influenza vaccine.

The chain couples TRBV7-9 to TRBJ2-3, with 8 positions matching TRBD2. The germline gives CDR1 SEHNR, CDR2 FQNEAQ (reference sequence). J lost 4 bases, V lost 1 base, and 4 bases had no gene match. The CDR3 is 15 amino acids. As DNA, the CDR3 is TGTGCCAGCAGCTTAGGAATGGGACTAGCAGATACGCAGTATTTT. Translated: CASSLGMGLADTQYF.

The V call is TRBV9, the J call TRBJ2-7; D unresolved. The germline gives CDR1 SGDLS, CDR2 YYNGEE. This CDR3 region has 13 residues. Trimming stripped 0 bases from V and 5 bases from J, with 9 bases between. The CDR3 sequence: CASSVGIANEQYF. The CDR3 DNA reads TGTGCCAGCAGCGTAGGTATCGCCAACGAGCAGTACTTC. The variable domain in full, completed from reference TRBV9 and TRBJ2-7, reads DSGVTQTPKHLITATGQRVTLRCSPRSGDLSVYWYQQSLDQGLQFLIQYYNGEERAKGNILERFSAQQFPDLHSELNLSSLELGDSALYFCASSVGIANEQYFGPGTRLTVT.

The V and J genes are TRBV9 and TRBJ2-5, with D possibly TRBD1 on 5 matching bases. With 2 bases removed from V and 5 bases from J, the gap between germline ends came to 13 bases. The CDR3 has 14 amino acids. The V gene's germline CDR1 is SGDLS and CDR2 YYNGEE. CDR3 protein: CASSVTVGYETQYF. DNA for the CDR3: TGTGCCAGCAGCGTGACAGTCGGCTACGAGACCCAGTACTTC.

This clonotype was seen more than once but under ten times. The V gene is TRBV20-1, the J gene TRBJ2-7, with D tentatively TRBD1 or TRBD2 (6 bases each). In germline, CDR1 is DFQATT, CDR2 SNEGSKA (reference sequence). The CDR3 is 14 amino acids. Between the trimmed V and J ends, which lost 3 bases and 4 bases, there was a span of 16 bases. Here the CDR3 DNA reads TGCAGTGCTAGGCGGTCCCAGGGGAGGTACGAGCAGTACTTC. It encodes CSARRSQGRYEQYF.

This clonotype turned up a few times. This rearrangement joins TRBV18 to TRBJ2-7; 8 bases agree with TRBD2. J gave up 1 base and V 5 bases, and 7 bases lay outside the gene matches. Looked up from germline, CDR1 is KGHSH and CDR2 is LQKENI. The CDR3 is 15 amino acids. In DNA, the CDR3 is TGTGCCAGCTCATATACTAGCGGACGGTCCTACGAGCAGTACTTC. Translated: CASSYTSGRSYEQYF.

This clonotype was observed a few times. The J gene is TRBJ2-2, the V gene TRBV20-1; D may correspond to TRBD1 or TRBD2 (5 bases each). CDR1 is DFQATT and CDR2 is SNEGSKA in the germline V gene (reference sequence). The length of the CDR3 is 16 residues. V lost 6 bases to trimming and J lost 5 bases, with 22 bases between them. The CDR3 is CSASSTGTGITGELFF. In DNA form, the CDR3 reads TGCAGTGCGTCGTCAACCGGGACGGGGATAACCGGGGAGCTGTTTTTT.

This clonotype has a handful of counts. V gene TRBV20-1 combines with J gene TRBJ2-1, with D perhaps TRBD1 or TRBD2 (6 bases each). This CDR3 is built from 11 residues. With 7 bases removed from V and 8 bases from J, the gap between germline ends came to 12 bases. Looked up from germline, CDR1 is DFQATT and CDR2 is SNEGSKA (reference sequence). The CDR3, as DNA: TGCAGTGGGGGGGCCGGGTATGAGCAGTTCTTC. Its protein product is CSGGAGYEQFF.

This clonotype was counted many times. V gene TRBV27 combines with J gene TRBJ2-1; D is tentatively TRBD1 or TRBD2 (5 bases each). This CDR3 spans 16 amino acids. Germline V lookup: CDR1 MNHEY, CDR2 SMNVEV (reference sequence). The V end was cut by 6 bases, the J end by 1 base, with 16 bases between. The CDR3 region is CASRVGAGDSYNEQFF. The CDR3 DNA is TGTGCCAGCAGAGTTGGGGCGGGTGATTCCTACAATGAGCAGTTCTTC.

The chain combines TRBV4-3 with TRBJ2-2, with D possibly being TRBD2 (6 bases). Trimming cost V 0 bases and J 5 bases, with 10 bases left between them. There are 15 residues in the CDR3. Germline assignment: CDR1 LGHNA and CDR2 YSLEER. CDR3 DNA sequence: TGCGCCAGCAGCCAAGAGCGGGGTGGGACCGGGGAGCTGTTTTTT. Protein sequence: CASSQERGGTGELFF.

In this sample, this clonotype turned up a few times. The V call is TRBV10-3, the J call TRBJ2-7; TRBD2 aligns across 13 bases. Germline V lookup: CDR1 ENHRY, CDR2 SYGVKD. J was trimmed by 4 bases and V by 7 bases; bases with no gene match: 10. The length of the CDR3 is 16 residues. CDR3 coding DNA: TGTGCCATCACTGGACTAGCGGGAGTATCAGTGTACGAGCAGTACTTC. Translation gives CAITGLAGVSVYEQYF.

This chain links TRBV25-1 with TRBJ2-5; TRBD2 might be the D (6 bases). The CDR3 totals 12 residues. V shed 11 bases and J shed 5 bases, with 15 bases lying between them. Germline-derived CDR1 and CDR2 are MGHDK and SYGVNS. The CDR3 sequence: CAARDLAETQYF. DNA for the CDR3: TGTGCCGCCCGGGACTTAGCTGAGACCCAGTACTTC.

This sequence joins TRBV12-3 or TRBV12-4 and TRBJ1-3; D may be TRBD1 (6 bases). V was pared by 6 bases and J by 2 bases, with 14 bases between. This CDR3 is built from 15 residues. The CDR3 DNA reads as TGTGCCAGCAGACCGGGACACTACCCTGGAAACACCATATATTTT. This codes for CASRPGHYPGNTIYF.

The chain has TRBV6-1 and TRBJ2-3, with TRBD1 matching over 7 bases. With 5 bases clipped from V and 0 bases from J, the junction kept 11 bases outside the gene matches. The CDR3 contains 17 residues. Germline lookup yields CDR1 MNHNS and CDR2 SASEGT. The chain's CDR3 is CASSRNRQGSSTDTQYF. CDR3 DNA sequence: TGTGCCAGCAGTCGAAACAGACAGGGATCTAGCACAGATACGCAGTATTTT.

This clonotype was observed at least ten times. The chain couples TRBV12-3 or TRBV12-4 to TRBJ2-7, with a tentative D call TRBD2 (5 bases). The CDR3 runs 13 residues. The germline V and J ends were trimmed by 6 bases and 3 bases, with 12 bases remaining between them. The CDR3 nucleotides are TGTGCCAGCAGCTGGGCAGAGGGCTACGAGCAGTACTTC. Translation: CASSWAEGYEQYF.

There are a few counts of this clonotype. The chain employs TRBV30 and TRBJ1-4, with D perhaps TRBD1 (5 bases). Between the trimmed V and J ends, which lost 3 bases and 8 bases, there was a span of 13 bases. The CDR3 totals 13 residues. CDR1 is GTSNPN, CDR2 SVGIG, per germline (reference sequence). The CDR3: CAWRNTGGEKLFF. The CDR3 DNA sequence: TGTGCCTGGAGAAATACAGGAGGGGAAAAACTGTTTTTT.

This clonotype occurred many times. V and J are TRBV3-1 and TRBJ2-7; possible D gene TRBD2, 6 bases. Germline values: CDR1 LGHDT, CDR2 YNNKEL (reference sequence). The CDR3 covers 12 residues. V lost 3 bases to trimming and J lost 4 bases, with 7 bases between them. CDR3: CASSHGTYEQYF. Here the CDR3 DNA reads TGTGCCAGCAGCCATGGGACTTACGAGCAGTACTTC.

This clonotype was observed a few times. V usage is TRBV12-5 and J usage is TRBJ1-1, with D maybe TRBD1 (5 bases). Between the trimmed V and J ends, which lost 1 base and 6 bases, there was a span of 18 bases. CDR1 LGHNT and CDR2 FRNRAP come from the germline V gene. The length of the CDR3 is 16 residues. CDR3 in amino acids: CASGLGTGTPEPEAFF. CDR3 coding DNA: TGTGCTAGTGGTTTGGGGACCGGGACCCCGGAACCTGAAGCTTTCTTT.

The sample holds a few counts of this clonotype. The chain is built from TRBV2 and TRBJ1-5; no reliable D call. V dropped 4 bases and J dropped 1 base, with 2 bases sitting between them. The CDR3 contains 12 residues. Germline values: CDR1 SNHLY, CDR2 FYNNEI. CDR3 coding DNA: TGTGCCAGCAGTGTAAGCAATCAGCCCCAGCATTTT. Residues: CASSVSNQPQHF.

This clonotype has only a few counts. The V gene is TRBV18, the J gene TRBJ2-1; TRBD2 is a possible D gene (5 bases). The germline CDR1 and CDR2 sequences are KGHSH and LQKENI. CDR3 length: 14 amino acids. Trimming pared 5 bases from V and 6 bases from J, leaving 14 bases between. CDR3 amino acids: CASSINGGSNEQFF. The DNA for the CDR3 is TGTGCCAGCTCAATAAACGGCGGGTCCAATGAGCAGTTCTTC.

This sequence joins TRBV28 and TRBJ1-4; D not resolved. The CDR3 runs to 14 residues. Per the germline V gene, CDR1 is MDHEN and CDR2 is SYDVKM. V lost 7 bases and J 4 bases, leaving 13 bases between the germline ends. CDR3 in DNA: TGTGCCAGCACCACCAGGTCCTTTAATGAAAAACTGTTTTTT. As protein: CASTTRSFNEKLFF.

The rearrangement uses TRBV14 and TRBJ2-2; 8 positions agree with TRBD2. With 3 bases clipped from V and 4 bases from J, the junction kept 7 bases outside the gene matches. The CDR3 loop spans 16 amino acids. The germline CDR1 and CDR2 sequences are SGHDN and FVKESK. The CDR3 region is CASSHIKRGSTGELFF. CDR3 in DNA: TGTGCCAGCAGCCATATCAAGCGGGGGAGCACCGGGGAGCTGTTTTTT. The complete variable domain, with remaining parts taken from reference TRBV14 and TRBJ2-2, reads EAGVTQFPSHSVIEKGQTVTLRCDPISGHDNLYWYRRVMGKEIKFLLHFVKESKQDESGMPNNRFLAERTGGTYSTLKVQPAELEDSGVYFCASSHIKRGSTGELFFGEGSRLTVL.

The chain recombines TRBV5-1 with TRBJ2-2; weak D call: TRBD1 (6 bases). CDR1 is SGHRS, CDR2 YFSETQ, per germline. Trimming took off 0 bases at V and 4 bases at J, with 22 bases between the two ends. This CDR3 is 19 amino acids long. The chain's CDR3 is CASSLGQGMAVRGTGELFF. CDR3 DNA: TGCGCCAGCAGCTTGGGGCAGGGGATGGCCGTGCGAGGCACCGGGGAGCTGTTTTTT.

The chain uses TRBV20-1 and TRBJ2-7; 12 bases fit TRBD2. V shed 3 bases and J 7 bases; nucleotides not matched to a gene: 7. Germline V gives CDR1 DFQATT, CDR2 SNEGSKA (reference sequence). The CDR3 covers 14 residues. The CDR3 DNA is TGCAGTGCTAGGAGGACTAGCGGGATGGGAGAGCAGTACTTC. Protein product: CSARRTSGMGEQYF.

This clonotype has ten or more counts. The germline gene is not matched at one end of the junction; a read error may be the cause. The chain is built from TRBV6-1 and TRBJ2-7; D is undetermined. Per the germline V gene, CDR1 is MNHNS and CDR2 is SASEGT. This CDR3 spans 14 amino acids. CDR3: CASSEAGPSYEQYF. CDR3 coding DNA: TGTGCCAGCAGCGAAGCAGGACCCTCCTACGAGCAGTACTTC.

This clonotype came up a few times. This sequence joins TRBV28 and TRBJ2-7; D call uncertain. This CDR3 is built from 13 residues. Germline values: CDR1 MDHEN, CDR2 SYDVKM. V dropped 4 bases and J dropped 2 bases, with 9 bases sitting between them. CDR3 sequence reads: CASSSYIAYEQYF. The DNA for the CDR3 is TGTGCCAGCAGTTCATACATCGCCTACGAGCAGTACTTC. Supplemented by reference TRBV28 and TRBJ2-7, the full variable domain reads DVKVTQSSRYLVKRTGEKVFLECVQDMDHENMFWYRQDPGLGLRLIYFSYDVKMKEKGDIPEGYSVSREKKERFSLILESASTNQTSMYLCASSSYIAYEQYFGPGTRLTVT.

The chain joins TRBV6-5 to TRBJ1-6; TRBD1 matches at 9 bases. This CDR3 region has 15 residues. CDR1 and CDR2 from the germline V gene are MNHEY and SVGAGI. With V trimmed by 2 bases and J by 6 bases, 2 bases remained unmatched. The CDR3 sequence is CASSYRDRANSPLHF. For the CDR3, the DNA is TGTGCCAGCAGTTACCGGGACAGGGCTAATTCACCCCTCCACTTT.

The chain combines TRBV6-1 with TRBJ1-2; D is unclear. This CDR3 has 15 residues. In germline, CDR1 is MNHNS, CDR2 SASEGT. The V end was cut by 3 bases, the J end by 0 bases, with 11 bases between. The CDR3 bases are TGTGCCAGCAGTGATCCCGGGCAGCCTAACTATGGCTACACCTTC. Its translation: CASSDPGQPNYGYTF.

There are a few counts of this clonotype. The J gene is TRBJ2-6, the V gene TRBV7-9; D unresolved. Germline-derived CDR1 and CDR2 are SEHNR and FQNEAQ (reference sequence). Trimming stripped 5 bases from V and 3 bases from J, with 8 bases between. The length of the CDR3 is 14 residues. The DNA of the CDR3 is TGTGCCAGCAGCCCGATAGTTGGGGCCAACGTCCTGACTTTC. This sequence encodes CASSPIVGANVLTF.

This clonotype was observed a handful of times. The J gene is TRBJ2-3, the V gene TRBV6-1; TRBD1 agrees at 8 bases. Germline V gene lookup returns CDR1 MNHNS and CDR2 SASEGT. Germline trimming cut 8 bases from V and 4 bases from J; bases unmatched to any gene: 11. The CDR3 sequence is 15 residues long. The CDR3 sequence: CASGTGIIAADTQYF. The DNA of the CDR3 is TGTGCCAGCGGGACAGGAATAATAGCAGCAGATACGCAGTATTTT.

This clonotype was counted ten times or more. The chain combines TRBV7-2 with TRBJ1-4, with TRBD1 as a possible D gene (6 bases). V lost 3 bases to trimming and J lost 0 bases, with 14 bases between them. The CDR3 has 17 amino acids. Germline CDR1 and CDR2: SGHTA and FQGNSA. In DNA form, the CDR3 reads TGTGCCAGCAGCTTGCAGGGGAGGACCTCAACTAATGAAAAACTGTTTTTT. Residues: CASSLQGRTSTNEKLFF.

As concerns this clonotype: A junction boundary mismatches the germline segment, possibly from a read error. This chain connects TRBV27 to TRBJ1-6; TRBD1 aligns across 11 bases. CDR3 length equals 15 residues. The V gene's germline CDR1 is MNHEY and CDR2 SMNVEV (reference sequence). The CDR3 loop is CASSLSGTGGSPLHF. CDR3 in DNA: TGTGCCAGCAGTCTATCCGGGACAGGGGGTTCACCCCTCCACTTT.

CDR3 nucleotide sequence: TGCAGTGCTAGGTTGGGGGGCGTTTGGACTGAAGCTTTCTTT. Residues: CSARLGGVWTEAFF. This chain uses TRBV20-1 with TRBJ1-1; the D gene is possibly TRBD1 (6 bases). The ends were cut back, 3 bases at V and 5 bases at J, with 16 bases in the middle. The CDR3 spans 14 residues. Per the germline V gene, CDR1 is DFQATT and CDR2 is SNEGSKA (reference sequence).